These 24 T cell receptor beta chains were sequenced from one sample in a study of vaccination and CD4 T cells after COVID-19. Treatment noted: roughly nine-day PBMC culture with coronavirus spike peptide pools or control peptides (ViraFEST assay). Those CD4+ T cells from the unexposed donor predate the COVID-19 pandemic (2011-2018). Sequencing of cultured CD4+ T cell DNA used the Oncomine TCR Beta short-read assay. Each CDR3 protein gets one entry after TCRdb re-called the PCR reads with MiXCR. Of roughly 10,000 distinct CDR3 sequences listed, 45% to 60% were seen once; the top ten hold around 24%. These receptors are not linked to any known antigen. The sequenced material came from CD4+ T cells from blood, cultured in vitro. The source of these receptors is a human donor in good health.

The rearrangement links TRBV7-8 to TRBJ1-2, with 7 nucleotides matching TRBD1. The germline CDR1 and CDR2 sequences are SGHVS and FQNEAQ. This CDR3 is built from 13 residues. The V segment lost 5 bases and the J segment 5 bases; nucleotides outside the gene matches: 5. CDR3: CASSQDRRYGYTF. For the CDR3, the DNA is TGTGCCAGCAGCCAGGACAGGAGGTATGGCTACACCTTC.

This clonotype occurred a few times. The rearrangement uses TRBV7-8 and TRBJ2-1; TRBD2 matches at 8 bases. The CDR3 spans 14 residues. With 2 bases clipped from V and 9 bases from J, the junction kept 6 bases outside the gene matches. The germline gives CDR1 SGHVS, CDR2 FQNEAQ. This CDR3 is CASSLRLAMAEQFF. The CDR3 DNA sequence: TGTGCCAGCAGCTTACGACTAGCGATGGCTGAGCAGTTCTTC.

CDR3 in DNA: TGTGCCAGCAGTCTTCAAACCCCGGGACAGGGGGCGGCTTCTCTGAACACTGAAGCTTTCTTT. Its translation is CASSLQTPGQGAASLNTEAFF. The chain carries TRBV6-1 and TRBJ1-1; 12 bases align to TRBD1. CDR3 length: 21 amino acids. V shed 5 bases and J 0 bases; nucleotides not matched to a gene: 19. CDR1 and CDR2 (germline): MNHNS, SASEGT.

This clonotype has more than one count but fewer than ten. The chain combines TRBV7-7 with TRBJ2-5, with 12 positions matching TRBD2. This CDR3 region has 15 residues. CDR1 is SSHAT and CDR2 is FNYEAQ in the germline V gene (reference sequence). The V and J ends lost 4 bases and 5 bases, in that order; junction bases with no gene match: 5. For the CDR3, the DNA is TGTGCCAGCAGCTCGCTAGCGGGGGGGCTGGAGACCCAGTACTTC. Translating gives CASSSLAGGLETQYF.

CDR3 region: CSARQGAQSGGELFF. DNA for the CDR3: TGCAGTGCCAGACAGGGGGCCCAATCTGGCGGGGAGCTGTTTTTT. The chain combines TRBV20-1 with TRBJ2-2; TRBD1 aligns across 10 bases. Trimming took 6 bases from V and 7 from J; bases not matched to a gene: 11. The CDR3 consists of 15 residues. Germline loops: CDR1 DFQATT, CDR2 SNEGSKA (reference sequence).

Only a few counts were recorded for this clonotype. The chain carries TRBV11-2 and TRBJ2-5, with 14 bases fitting TRBD2. V gave up 5 bases and J gave up 8 bases; unmatched junction bases: 7. The CDR3 is 15 residues long. Germline-derived CDR1 and CDR2 are SGHAT and FQNNGV. The DNA for the CDR3 is TGTGCCAGCAGCCCTCAGACTAGCGGGGGGGTAACCCAGTACTTC. Translating it yields CASSPQTSGGVTQYF. Combining the CDR3 with reference TRBV11-2 and TRBJ2-5 gives the whole variable domain EAGVAQSPRYKIIEKRQSVAFWCNPISGHATLYWYQQILGQGPKLLIQFQNNGVVDDSQLPKDRFSAERLKGVDSTLKIQPAKLEDSAVYLCASSPQTSGGVTQYFGPGTRLLVL.

CDR3 DNA sequence: TGCGCCAGCATCGGCGGTAGCACAGATACGCAGTATTTT. Amino acid sequence: CASIGGSTDTQYF. The V gene is TRBV5-1, the J gene TRBJ2-3; D gene unclear. Germline values: CDR1 SGHRS, CDR2 YFSETQ. The CDR3 covers 13 residues. The V gene lost 6 bases and the J gene lost 0 bases, with 8 bases spanning the gap.

This clonotype has just a few counts. J is TRBJ2-5 and V is TRBV20-1; 7 nucleotides align to TRBD2. Unmatched junction bases numbered 11, after V lost 0 bases and J lost 1 base. The CDR3 extends over 17 amino acids. CDR1 is DFQATT and CDR2 is SNEGSKA in the germline V gene (reference sequence). CDR3 DNA: TGCAGTGCTAGAGATCCGCGGCCAGCGGGGCTCCAAGAGACCCAGTACTTC. Translated: CSARDPRPAGLQETQYF.

This clonotype was detected a few times. The chain is built from TRBV20-1 and TRBJ2-5, with a tentative D call TRBD2 (5 bases). Germline V gives CDR1 DFQATT, CDR2 SNEGSKA (reference sequence). Trimming took 1 base from V and 5 from J, leaving 17 bases between them. The CDR3 extends over 15 amino acids. CDR3: CSARGGTSLVETQYF. For the CDR3, the DNA is TGCAGTGCTAGAGGGGGAACTAGTCTCGTGGAGACCCAGTACTTC.

The DNA of the CDR3 is TGTGCCAGCAGTTCACTATGGACAGGCACCACCGGGGAGCTGTTTTTT. Its translation is CASSSLWTGTTGELFF. This chain connects TRBV27 to TRBJ2-2, with 7 positions matching TRBD1. The CDR3 totals 16 residues. J was trimmed by 4 bases and V by 4 bases; bases with no gene match: 9. In germline, CDR1 is MNHEY, CDR2 SMNVEV (reference sequence).

The chain links TRBV20-1 to TRBJ2-1, with 11 bases identical to TRBD2. This CDR3 is 17 amino acids long. The V and J ends lost 5 bases and 0 bases, in that order; junction bases with no gene match: 9. The germline V gene encodes CDR1 DFQATT and CDR2 SNEGSKA (reference sequence). CDR3 sequence reads: CSADPGLAESSYNEQFF. The CDR3 DNA is TGCAGTGCTGATCCGGGACTAGCGGAGAGCTCCTACAATGAGCAGTTCTTC.

The chain combines TRBV7-2 with TRBJ2-7; 9 bases map to TRBD2. V lost 4 bases, J lost 3 bases, and 16 bases stayed unmatched. CDR1 and CDR2 from the germline V gene are SGHTA and FQGNSA. The CDR3 totals 18 residues. For the CDR3, the DNA is TGTGCCAGCAGCTCGCAGTTTGGTTCTCTAGCGGGGAACTACGAGCAGTACTTC. Translation gives CASSSQFGSLAGNYEQYF.

A remark on this clonotype: The conserved closing phenylalanine or tryptophan is absent in this CDR3, likely reflecting a read error. This rearrangement joins TRBV7-6 to TRBJ2-1; weak D call: TRBD2 (6 bases). Germline V CDR1 and CDR2: SGHVS, FNYEAQ. This CDR3 has 11 amino acids. V lost 8 bases and J 10 bases, leaving 12 bases between the germline ends. The CDR3 loop reads CASGPGDEQFL. The CDR3, as DNA: TGTGCCAGCGGGCCGGGAGACGAGCAGTTCCTC.

This chain joins TRBV20-1 and TRBJ2-3; D may correspond to TRBD1 or TRBD2 (6 bases each). The V end lost 3 bases, the J end lost 2 bases, and 15 bases lay between the germline ends. The germline gives CDR1 DFQATT, CDR2 SNEGSKA (reference sequence). The CDR3 extends over 15 amino acids. The CDR3 sequence: CSARVGGRDTDTQYF. The DNA of the CDR3 is TGCAGTGCTAGGGTGGGGGGCCGGGACACAGATACGCAGTATTTT.

The rearrangement uses TRBV2 and TRBJ1-2; 7 bases fit TRBD1. The germline gives CDR1 SNHLY, CDR2 FYNNEI. V lost 5 bases and J lost 7; bases outside the gene matches: 10. The CDR3 covers 14 residues. The CDR3 sequence: CASSSRQGGTGYTF. For the CDR3, the DNA is TGTGCCAGCAGTTCTAGACAGGGCGGGACTGGCTACACCTTC.

V gene TRBV7-9 combines with J gene TRBJ2-2; a possible D gene is TRBD2 (6 bases). The CDR3 extends over 16 amino acids. The ends were cut back, 2 bases at V and 7 bases at J, with 17 bases in the middle. From germline, CDR1 is SEHNR and CDR2 FQNEAQ (reference sequence). The CDR3 nucleotides read TGTGCCAGCAGCTTAATAGGAGGGTCTGGTGTCGGGGAGCTGTTTTTT. It yields the protein CASSLIGGSGVGELFF. The full variable domain, completed using reference TRBV7-9 and TRBJ2-2, is DTGVSQNPRHKITKRGQNVTFRCDPISEHNRLYWYRQTLGQGPEFLTYFQNEAQLEKSRLLSDRFSAERPKGSFSTLEIQRTEQGDSAMYLCASSLIGGSGVGELFFGEGSRLTVL.

The chain joins TRBV6-2 or TRBV6-3 to TRBJ1-6, with D possibly TRBD1 on 5 matching bases. CDR3 length: 15 amino acids. V was clipped by 6 bases and J by 7 bases, with 16 bases between them. CDR1 and CDR2 from the germline V gene are MNHEY and SVGEGT. Here the CDR3 reads CASSPPGRANSPLHF. CDR3 in DNA: TGTGCCAGCAGCCCACCGGGACGGGCCAATTCACCCCTCCACTTT.

This chain joins TRBV2 and TRBJ2-7, with unresolved D. Trimming left V 3 bases short and J 3 bases short, with 9 bases between. Germline V gene sequence: CDR1 SNHLY, CDR2 FYNNEI. The CDR3 is 13 amino acids. The CDR3, as DNA: TGTGCCAGCAGTGAGTTTCCTAGCTACGAGCAGTACTTC. Its translation is CASSEFPSYEQYF.

This clonotype turned up a few times. The genes are TRBV28 and TRBJ1-2; tentative D call: TRBD1 (5 bases). The germline V and J ends were trimmed by 6 bases and 3 bases, with 17 bases remaining between them. Germline CDR1 and CDR2: MDHEN and SYDVKM. This CDR3 spans 15 amino acids. The CDR3 DNA reads TGTGCCAGCAGAGCTTCGGACACGGGAGACTATGGCTACACCTTC. Its translation: CASRASDTGDYGYTF.

This clonotype was seen a few times. This chain uses TRBV7-6 with TRBJ2-2, with TRBD2 matching 13 bases. Germline V CDR1 and CDR2: SGHVS, FNYEAQ. V was pared by 2 bases and J by 5 bases, with 2 bases of the junction left unmatched. The CDR3 sequence is 16 residues long. CDR3 sequence (DNA): TGTGCCAGCAGCTTAACTAGCGGGAGGGGTACCGGGGAGCTGTTTTTT. Translating gives CASSLTSGRGTGELFF.

V gene TRBV12-3 or TRBV12-4 combines with J gene TRBJ2-1; possible D gene TRBD2, 6 bases. The CDR3 loop spans 14 amino acids. V was shortened by 7 bases and J by 3 bases, with 13 bases between the two germline ends. The CDR3 loop is CASTPSAGYNEQFF. The CDR3 DNA reads TGTGCCAGCACCCCATCAGCGGGCTACAATGAGCAGTTCTTC.

This chain uses TRBV25-1 with TRBJ1-1; D remains ambiguous. Germline V lookup: CDR1 MGHDK, CDR2 SYGVNS. The CDR3 runs to 12 residues. V was trimmed by 6 bases and J by 6 bases, leaving 11 bases between them. The chain's CDR3 is CASRVAAAEAFF. The CDR3 nucleotides are TGTGCCAGCAGGGTGGCTGCCGCTGAAGCTTTCTTT.

In its sample, this clonotype was seen a few times. The chain couples TRBV2 to TRBJ1-6; the D is unclear. Trimming cost V 2 bases and J 6 bases, with 11 bases left between them. The CDR3 consists of 15 residues. Germline V gene sequence: CDR1 SNHLY, CDR2 FYNNEI. This chain's CDR3 is CASSESIRGNSPLHF. In DNA form, the CDR3 reads TGTGCCAGCAGTGAAAGTATACGGGGTAATTCACCCCTCCACTTT.

This chain links TRBV19 with TRBJ2-3, with 7 bases that match TRBD1. V shed 1 base and J 4 bases; nucleotides not matched to a gene: 8. Germline CDR1 reads LNHDA; CDR2 reads SQIVND (reference sequence). The CDR3 covers 16 residues. CDR3 sequence: CASSIGETGWADTQYF. The CDR3 DNA sequence: TGTGCCAGTAGTATAGGAGAGACAGGGTGGGCAGATACGCAGTATTTT.